This T cell receptor (beta chain) was sequenced for a study of T cells in narcolepsy (dated by TCRdb to the late 2010s). A note on the overall study: Healthy control donors were enrolled in the study alongside patients who had narcolepsy type 1 or type 2 (NT1, NT2). The study sought autoreactive T cells targeting hypocretin neuron self-antigens (hypocretin, TRIB2) in narcolepsy patients, using TCR Vbeta sequencing to track clonotypes in blood and CSF. Beyond this particular receptor, the publication reports: No sequences matching autoreactive T cell clones were contained in some blood memory CD4+ repertoires from patients and controls. Numbers of sequenced blood memory CD4+ clonotypes were comparable, with averages of some 42,000 in patients and about 35,000 in controls. Plots comparing CSF and blood CD4+ T cell clonotypes from the same patient highlighted HCRT-specific and TRIB2-specific autoreactive clonotypes. Autoreactive clonotypes were reported to be detected serially in the blood of the same patients and of different patients, but not in the blood of healthy controls.

Only one count was recorded for this clone. The target of this receptor is not known. There are no base qualities to consult, and no much larger clone falls within one base. The library was built by means of the immunoSEQ multiplex PCR assay. TCRdb stores this immuneACCESS table with in-frame sequences only. Part of the clones is absent; in the studies checked, under half of the shortfall reflects unresolved V genes, and no reason is known for the rest. This sample lists 34,000 or so clones; under 85% were detected once. Roughly 3.5% of the sample belongs to the ten largest clones. For TCR Vbeta sequencing, memory CD4+ T cells were sorted ex vivo from the peripheral blood of narcolepsy patients and healthy controls. CDR1 SNHLY and CDR2 FYNNEI are derived from the germline V gene. Including cysteine and phenylalanine, the CDR3 has 13 amino acids. CDR3 DNA is the only sequence kept; it has 39 bases, read in frame from the first base. V is clipped by 7 bases and J by 1 base, and the sequence between their germline boundaries is 10 bases long.

The chain employs TRBV2 and TRBJ2-5, with no reliable assignment of the D segment. This clonotype was obtained from a human donor in good health. Sequencing input: memory (CD45RA-) CD4+ T cells from blood. The label giving this sample's cell subset or site can be read as: memory T cells sorted ex vivo from peripheral blood. The CDR3 reads CASMLGSQETQYF. The sequenced DNA: TGTGCCAGCATGTTAGGGTCCCAAGAGACCCAGTACTTC.